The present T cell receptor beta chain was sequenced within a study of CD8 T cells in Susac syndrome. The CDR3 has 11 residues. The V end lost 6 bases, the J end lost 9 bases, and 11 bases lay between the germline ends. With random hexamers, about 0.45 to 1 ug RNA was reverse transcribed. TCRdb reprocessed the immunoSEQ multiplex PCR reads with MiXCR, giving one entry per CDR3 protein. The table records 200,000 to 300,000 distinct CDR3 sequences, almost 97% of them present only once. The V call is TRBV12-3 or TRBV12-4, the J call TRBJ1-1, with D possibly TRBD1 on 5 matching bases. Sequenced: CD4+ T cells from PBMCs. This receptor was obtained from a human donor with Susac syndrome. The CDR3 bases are TGTGCCAGCAGCTTGGGGCAGAAAGCTTTCTTT. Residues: CASSLGQKAFF.